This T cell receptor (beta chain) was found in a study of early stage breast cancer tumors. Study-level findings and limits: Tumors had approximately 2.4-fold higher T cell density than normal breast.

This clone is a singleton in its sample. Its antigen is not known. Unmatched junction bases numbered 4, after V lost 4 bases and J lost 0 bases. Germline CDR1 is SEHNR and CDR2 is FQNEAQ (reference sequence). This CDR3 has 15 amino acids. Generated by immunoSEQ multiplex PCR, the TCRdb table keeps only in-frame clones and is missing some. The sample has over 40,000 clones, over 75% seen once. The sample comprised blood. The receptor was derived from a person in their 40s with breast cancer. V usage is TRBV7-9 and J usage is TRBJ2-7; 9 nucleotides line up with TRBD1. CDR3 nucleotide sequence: TGTGCCAGCAGCTACGACAGGGGGTTCTCCTACGAGCAGTACTTC. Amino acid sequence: CASSYDRGFSYEQYF.